This TCR beta chain was sequenced for a study of T cells expressing NK-cell markers. Study information: Seven sequenced donors out of eight were HCMV-seropositive, one seronegative.

Findings and caveats of the study: In more than 5 donors, dominant CD3+CD56+NKG2C+ clonotypes ranked among the top 10 CD8+ clonotypes.

A word on this clonotype: What it recognizes is unknown.

TCRdb reprocessed the 5' RACE reads; each CDR3 protein has one entry and no DNA is given. Its table lists about 430,000 distinct CDR3 sequences. The specimen was blood T cells: a sorted CD56 or NKG2C T cell subset, CD4+ or CD8+ T cells, or bulk PBMC T cells (not recorded which). The receptor was isolated from a woman aged 45-59 years in good health.

CDR3 amino acids: CASTFTPTDSNQPQHF. The chain is built from TRBV2 and TRBJ1-5. Germline loops: CDR1 SNHLY, CDR2 FYNNEI. The CDR3 covers 16 residues.